This T cell receptor (beta chain) was sequenced during a study of shared clonotypes between healthy human individuals. Study in general: There were three CD4 naive, three CD4 memory, two CD8 naive and one CD8 memory plates per donor.

Trimming pared 4 bases from V and 2 bases from J, leaving 11 bases between. CDR3 length: 14 residues. From germline, CDR1 is GTSNPN and CDR2 SVGIG (reference sequence). As for this clone: The antigen remains undetermined.

Study outcomes and limitations: The diversity represented, both genetic and in exposure history, was limited by few donors. Sequencing depth was expected to affect clonotype sharing among donors.

The run depth of the assay was deep. The method was immunoSEQ multiplex PCR; TCRdb's version includes in-frame clones alone and lacks a portion of them. The sample lists some 2,000,000 clones, 85% to 95% occurring once. The chain recombines TRBV30 with TRBJ2-2; D gene unclear. This clonotype was sampled from a man aged 18-30 years in good health. The sample comprised naive CD4+ T cells sorted from blood. The subset: CD45RA+ positively selected. In DNA, the CDR3 is TGTGCCTGGATAGGGTGGGGAAACACCGGGGAGCTGTTTTTT. It codes for CAWIGWGNTGELFF.